This is a list of T cell receptor beta chains from one sample in a study of blood T cell repertoires in COVID-19. Clones were sequenced by immunoSEQ multiplex PCR, and TCRdb holds only the in-frame ones, with some missing. The sample yields about 130,000 clones, about four fifths seen once. Sequencing used peripheral blood. These receptors all come from a human donor in a cohort sampled during active COVID-19. Each CDR3 is given with its conserved first and last residue. D genes are given only for firm matches. Part of the rows lack a size; the others show once, few, many or a class for expanded clones.

V: TRBV10-3; D: -; J: TRBJ1-2; size: -; CDR3: CAISEAGLANYGYTF; DNA: TGTGCCATCAGTGAGGCAGGGTTGGCTAACTATGGCTACACCTTC
V: TRBV5-4; D: -; J: TRBJ1-5; size: few; CDR3: CASSLGRDQPQHF; DNA: TGTGCCAGCAGCTTGGGTCGGGATCAGCCCCAGCATTTT
V: TRBV19; D: -; J: TRBJ1-6; size: many; CDR3: CASNPRTYNSPLHF; DNA: TGTGCCAGTAACCCCAGGACCTATAATTCACCCCTCCACTTT
V: TRBV30; D: -; J: TRBJ2-7; size: -; CDR3: CAWSQGGQIYEQYF; DNA: TGTGCCTGGAGCCAAGGGGGACAAATATACGAGCAGTACTTC
V: TRBV30; D: -; J: TRBJ1-2; size: -; CDR3: CASSSGANYGYTF; DNA: TGTGCCTCATCATCAGGGGCTAACTATGGCTACACCTTC
V: TRBV5-4; D: -; J: TRBJ1-4; size: -; CDR3: CASSLEKGEEKLFF; DNA: TGTGCCAGCAGCTTGGAAAAGGGAGAAGAAAAACTGTTTTTT
V: TRBV15; D: -; J: TRBJ1-3; size: -; CDR3: CATSRGNPRTVSGNTIYF; DNA: TGTGCCACCAGCAGAGGGAACCCCAGGACAGTCTCTGGAAACACCATATATTTT
V: TRBV10-3; D: -; J: TRBJ2-2; size: once; CDR3: CAISDERSYWELFF; DNA: TGTGCCATCAGCGACGAGCGATCGTACTGGGAGCTGTTTTTT
V: TRBV6-5; D: -; J: TRBJ1-5; size: few; CDR3: CASRQGSNQPQHF; DNA: TGTGCCAGCAGACAGGGTAGCAATCAGCCCCAGCATTTT
V: TRBV6-4; D: -; J: TRBJ2-3; size: -; CDR3: CASSDRGGPDTQYF; DNA: TGTGCCAGCAGTGACAGGGGAGGCCCAGATACGCAGTATTTT
V: TRBV7-9; D: -; J: TRBJ1-4; size: -; CDR3: CASSLEQGTNEKLFF; DNA: TGTGCCAGCAGCTTAGAGCAGGGAACTAATGAAAAACTGTTTTTT
V: TRBV19; D: -; J: TRBJ2-5; size: -; CDR3: CASSISLQETQYF; DNA: TGTGCCAGTAGTATTAGTCTTCAAGAGACCCAGTACTTC
V: TRBV18; D: -; J: TRBJ1-1; size: -; CDR3: CASSPSGVTEAFF; DNA: TGTGCCAGCTCACCATCGGGGGTCACTGAAGCTTTCTTT
V: TRBV11-2; D: TRBD1; J: TRBJ2-7; size: few; CDR3: CASSLGTGGYEQYF; DNA: TGTGCCAGCAGCTTGGGGACAGGGGGATACGAGCAGTACTTC
V: TRBV4-1; D: TRBD2; J: TRBJ2-1; size: -; CDR3: CASSQYAPSSLAGAFEQFF; DNA: TGCGCCAGCAGCCAGTATGCCCCTTCCTCGCTAGCGGGGGCCTTTGAGCAGTTCTTC
V: TRBV3-1/TRBV3-2; D: -; J: TRBJ1-5; size: -; CDR3: CASSQRDQPQHF; DNA: TGTGCCAGCAGCCAGAGGGATCAGCCCCAGCATTTT
V: TRBV6-6; D: -; J: TRBJ2-7; size: -; CDR3: CASSYQTVSYEQYF; DNA: TGTGCCAGCAGTTATCAGACAGTCTCCTACGAGCAGTACTTC
V: TRBV10-2; D: -; J: TRBJ2-7; size: -; CDR3: CASSEAPTGVSYEQYF; DNA: TGCGCCAGCAGTGAAGCCCCGACAGGCGTCTCCTACGAGCAGTACTTC
V: TRBV9; D: TRBD1; J: TRBJ1-4; size: -; CDR3: CASSLGGGQGSEKLFF; DNA: TGTGCCAGCAGCTTAGGAGGGGGACAGGGTAGTGAAAAACTGTTTTTT
V: TRBV6-5; D: -; J: TRBJ2-1; size: -; CDR3: CASSGTQPPKQFF; DNA: TGTGCCAGCTCCGGGACACAACCTCCCAAGCAGTTCTTC
V: TRBV5-8; D: TRBD1; J: TRBJ2-5; size: -; CDR3: CASSPHGQGDWETQYF; DNA: TGTGCCAGCAGCCCCCACGGACAGGGGGATTGGGAGACCCAGTACTTC
V: TRBV14; D: TRBD2; J: TRBJ2-7; size: -; CDR3: CASSQTSGAREQYF; DNA: TGTGCCAGCAGCCAGACTAGCGGGGCGAGGGAGCAGTACTTC
V: TRBV4-1; D: TRBD2; J: TRBJ2-2; size: -; CDR3: CASSRGSGGLNTGELFF; DNA: TGCGCCAGCAGCCGAGGAAGCGGGGGGTTGAACACCGGGGAGCTGTTTTTT
V: TRBV29-1; D: TRBD2; J: TRBJ2-5; size: -; CDR3: CSVAVSGGAEETQYF; DNA: TGCAGCGTTGCCGTGAGCGGGGGGGCAGAAGAGACCCAGTACTTC
V: TRBV5-1; D: -; J: TRBJ1-1; size: -; CDR3: CASRLNTEAFF; DNA: TGCGCCAGCAGGTTAAACACTGAAGCTTTCTTT
V: TRBV6-5; D: TRBD1; J: TRBJ2-2; size: once; CDR3: CASRPGGQGAGELFF; DNA: TGTGCCAGCAGGCCTGGGGGACAGGGTGCCGGGGAGCTGTTTTTT
V: TRBV10-2; D: -; J: TRBJ2-2; size: -; CDR3: CASSEGGGGELFF; DNA: TGCGCCAGCAGTGAAGGGGGGGGCGGGGAGCTGTTTTTT
V: TRBV5-6; D: TRBD1; J: TRBJ1-1; size: -; CDR3: CASSIPGQGSTEAFF; DNA: TGTGCCAGCAGCATACCGGGACAGGGGAGCACTGAAGCTTTCTTT
V: TRBV5-4; D: TRBD2; J: TRBJ2-3; size: -; CDR3: CASSSSSTSGGGDTQYF; DNA: TGTGCCAGCAGCTCAAGCTCGACTAGCGGGGGTGGGGATACGCAGTATTTT
V: TRBV5-8; D: -; J: TRBJ2-5; size: -; CDR3: CASSLAIQRALETQYF; DNA: TGTGCCAGCAGCTTGGCTATTCAGAGGGCCTTAGAGACCCAGTACTTC
V: TRBV5-1; D: TRBD1; J: TRBJ2-3; size: -; CDR3: CASSTPGQATDTQYF; DNA: TGCGCCAGCAGCACACCGGGACAGGCGACAGATACGCAGTATTTT
V: TRBV6-5; D: TRBD1; J: TRBJ1-5; size: -; CDR3: CASSPDREQPQHF; DNA: TGTGCCAGCAGTCCGGACAGGGAGCAGCCCCAGCATTTT
V: TRBV9; D: -; J: TRBJ1-4; size: once; CDR3: CASSVGLGLDEKLFF; DNA: TGTGCCAGCAGCGTAGGTCTGGGGCTTGATGAAAAACTGTTTTTT
V: TRBV18; D: -; J: TRBJ1-3; size: -; CDR3: CASSPIQGPSSGNTIYF; DNA: TGTGCCAGCTCACCAATCCAGGGCCCGAGCTCTGGAAACACCATATATTTT
V: TRBV7-2; D: TRBD1; J: TRBJ1-5; size: -; CDR3: CASSFGRGSGQPQHF; DNA: TGTGCCAGCAGCTTCGGCAGGGGGTCGGGTCAGCCCCAGCATTTT
V: TRBV7-6; D: TRBD1; J: TRBJ2-7; size: -; CDR3: CASSARTGFNYEQYF; DNA: TGTGCCAGCAGCGCCCGGACAGGGTTCAACTACGAGCAGTACTTC
V: TRBV7-6; D: TRBD2; J: TRBJ2-1; size: -; CDR3: CASSLERGGRNEQFF; DNA: TGTGCCAGCAGCTTAGAGCGGGGGGGCCGCAATGAGCAGTTCTTC
V: TRBV10-2; D: -; J: TRBJ2-2; size: -; CDR3: CASTLGGGNTGELFF; DNA: TGCGCCAGCACCCTGGGAGGGGGGAACACCGGGGAGCTGTTTTTT
V: TRBV5-1; D: TRBD1; J: TRBJ1-2; size: -; CDR3: CASSLVPTGENGYTF; DNA: TGCGCCAGCAGCTTGGTCCCGACAGGGGAAAATGGCTACACCTTC
V: TRBV7-9; D: TRBD2; J: TRBJ2-1; size: once; CDR3: CASSLTMTSGGHNEQFF; DNA: TGTGCCAGCAGCTTGACCATGACTAGCGGGGGACACAATGAGCAGTTCTTC
V: TRBV18; D: TRBD1; J: TRBJ2-2; size: -; CDR3: CASFIPTGTGVTGELFF; DNA: TGTGCCAGCTTTATTCCGACCGGGACAGGGGTCACCGGGGAGCTGTTTTTT
V: TRBV7-4; D: -; J: TRBJ1-4; size: -; CDR3: CASSLRRWGGRTNEKLFF; DNA: TGTGCCAGCAGCTTACGCCGGTGGGGGGGAAGGACTAATGAAAAACTGTTTTTT
V: TRBV30; D: TRBD1; J: TRBJ2-3; size: -; CDR3: CAWRLTGGRGTDTQYF; DNA: TGTGCCTGGAGGCTGACAGGGGGCAGGGGCACAGATACGCAGTATTTT
V: TRBV4-1; D: -; J: TRBJ1-1; size: -; CDR3: CASSRDRLTFF; DNA: TGCGCCAGCAGTCGTGACAGGTTAACTTTCTTT
V: TRBV30; D: -; J: TRBJ1-4; size: -; CDR3: CAWRSQQVAGEKLFF; DNA: TGTGCCTGGAGGTCTCAACAGGTGGCAGGTGAAAAACTGTTTTTT
V: TRBV27; D: -; J: TRBJ1-6; size: few; CDR3: CASSLDHTNSPLHF; DNA: TGTGCCAGCAGTTTAGATCACACGAATTCACCCCTCCACTTT
V: TRBV4-1; D: -; J: TRBJ2-5; size: -; CDR3: CASSTGASSGGPQETQYF; DNA: TGCGCCAGCAGTACAGGGGCTTCCAGCGGGGGCCCGCAAGAGACCCAGTACTTC
V: TRBV25-1; D: TRBD1; J: TRBJ1-1; size: -; CDR3: CASSPPGQSNTEAFF; DNA: TGTGCCAGCAGTCCTCCGGGACAGTCGAACACTGAAGCTTTCTTT
V: TRBV10-2; D: -; J: TRBJ1-2; size: -; CDR3: CASSAQGSYGYTF; DNA: TGCGCCAGCAGTGCCCAGGGATCCTATGGCTACACCTTC
V: TRBV10-1; D: -; J: TRBJ2-6; size: once; CDR3: CASSGTSGSGANVLTF; DNA: TGCGCCAGCAGTGGTACATCGGGTTCTGGGGCCAACGTCCTGACTTTC
V: TRBV5-4; D: -; J: TRBJ2-1; size: -; CDR3: CASSRGGDEQFF; DNA: TGTGCCAGCAGCCGGGGTGGGGATGAGCAGTTCTTC
V: TRBV11-2; D: TRBD2; J: TRBJ2-3; size: -; CDR3: CASSLGYLAGITDTQYF; DNA: TGTGCCAGCAGCTTAGGGTATCTAGCGGGGATCACAGATACGCAGTATTTT
V: TRBV10-2; D: -; J: TRBJ1-6; size: -; CDR3: CASSESGQGGSPLHF; DNA: TGCGCCAGCAGTGAGTCGGGGCAGGGTGGATCACCCCTCCACTTT
V: TRBV3-1/TRBV3-2; D: TRBD2; J: TRBJ2-1; size: -; CDR3: CASSRPGRGGPNEQFF; DNA: TGTGCCAGCAGCCGCCCGGGGCGGGGGGGCCCAAATGAGCAGTTCTTC